Here is one TCR beta chain with its context. Its antigen is currently unknown. The sample holds other DNA sequences that translate to the same CDR3. Per sorted-subset replicate PCR, input was 200 to 250 ng DNA, representing around 28,000 T cell genomes. This table comes from immunoSEQ multiplex PCR, and its TCRdb copy is limited to in-frame clones, with some not included. Here the sample spans about 1.9 million clones, approximately 92% being singletons. CD8 cells regarded as naive lacked CD45RO, were positively chosen for CCR7, and omitted terminally differentiated effector memory CD45RA+ cells. These data are taken from a study of shared clonotypes between healthy human individuals. Points from the study as a whole: Larger estimated richness was generally recorded for naive subsets relative to memory subsets. Approximately 4.6% of naive CD4 clonotypes were shared across a handful of donors. Represented diversity, genetic and exposure-history alike, was limited by few donors.

The sample comprised naive CD8+ T cells from PBMCs. The sequence derives from a man between 18 and 29 years old in good health. Some clones in this sample may be carry-over from other donors' samples.

CDR3 DNA: TGTGCCAGCAGTCCGGACAGCTCCTACAATGAGCAGTTCTTC. Its translation: CASSPDSSYNEQFF. The V call is TRBV27, the J call TRBJ2-1; TRBD1 is a possible D gene (6 bases). In germline, CDR1 is MNHEY, CDR2 SMNVEV (reference sequence). Trimming left V 5 bases short and J 0 bases short, with 8 bases between. CDR3 length: 14 amino acids.